The clone carrying this T cell receptor (beta chain) was picked up one time. This table comes from immunoSEQ multiplex PCR, and its TCRdb copy is limited to in-frame clones, with some not included. The sample includes around 250,000 clones, around nine tenths of them seen just once. The data are from a study of blood T cell repertoires in COVID-19. Study-level background: Sites in the United States, Italy and Spain provided acute and convalescent COVID-19 samples.

This CDR3 is 12 amino acids long. V gave up 6 bases and J gave up 3 bases, with 8 bases separating them. The V gene is TRBV12-3 or TRBV12-4, the J gene TRBJ1-2; D is unresolved. Material for sequencing was peripheral blood. The receptor comes from a woman between 65 and 79 years old with active or convalescent COVID-19. CDR3 amino acids: CASSPSDYGYTF. In nucleotides, the CDR3 is TGTGCCAGCAGCCCGAGCGACTATGGCTACACCTTC.